The 15 T cell receptor beta chains below all came from one sample that was sequenced in a study of blood T cell repertoires in COVID-19. Sequencing was performed with immunoSEQ multiplex PCR; in TCRdb, only in-frame clones are kept and a portion is missing. The sample holds approximately 300,000 clones, approximately 90% seen once. The material sequenced was peripheral blood. These receptors were collected from a man between 35 and 55 years old with acute or convalescent COVID-19.

This chain connects TRBV12-3 or TRBV12-4 to TRBJ2-2; the match to TRBD2 covers 8 bases. The CDR3 sequence is 13 residues long. Losses at the gene ends were 5 bases for V and 5 bases for J; bases not matched to a gene: 1. CDR3 amino acids: CASSRGGTGELFF. DNA for the CDR3: TGTGCCAGCAGTCGGGGGGGGACCGGGGAGCTGTTTTTT.

The chain uses TRBV19 and TRBJ1-4; TRBD1 agrees at 8 bases. The CDR3 sequence is 14 residues long. V lost 4 bases, J lost 8 bases, and 6 bases stayed unmatched. CDR1 and CDR2 from the germline V gene are LNHDA and SQIVND (reference sequence). For the CDR3, the DNA is TGTGCCAGTAGTAAACAGGGGGGGGAGGAAAAACTGTTTTTT. It encodes CASSKQGGEEKLFF.

The chain carries TRBV9 and TRBJ2-1; a weak D match, TRBD1 (5 bases). The germline V and J ends were trimmed by 0 bases and 10 bases, with 14 bases remaining between them. CDR1 and CDR2 from the germline V gene are SGDLS and YYNGEE. CDR3 length: 14 residues. CDR3 residues: CASSVGTGPQEQFF. The CDR3 DNA reads TGTGCCAGCAGCGTAGGTACAGGACCACAGGAGCAGTTCTTC.

The gene calls are TRBV5-4 and TRBJ1-1; 10 bases are a match to TRBD1. The V segment lost 4 bases and the J segment 5 bases; nucleotides outside the gene matches: 11. Germline lookup yields CDR1 SGHNT and CDR2 YYREEE (reference sequence). The CDR3 is made up of 16 amino acids. CDR3 loop: CASSRPGTGVRTEAFF. The CDR3 nucleotides are TGTGCCAGCAGCCGTCCCGGGACAGGGGTGAGAACTGAAGCTTTCTTT.

The chain couples TRBV29-1 to TRBJ1-2; D call uncertain. The germline V and J ends were trimmed by 0 bases and 2 bases, with 7 bases remaining between them. Looked up from germline, CDR1 is SQVTM and CDR2 is ANQGSEA. The CDR3 loop spans 13 amino acids. The CDR3 nucleotides are TGCAGCGTTGAAGATACACGAAACTATGGCTACACCTTC. It codes for CSVEDTRNYGYTF. The variable domain in full, completed from reference TRBV29-1 and TRBJ1-2, reads SAVISQKPSRDICQRGTSLTIQCQVDSQVTMMFWYRQQPGQSLTLIATANQGSEATYESGFVIDKFPISRPNLTFSTLTVSNMSPEDSSIYLCSVEDTRNYGYTFGSGTRLTVV.

This chain uses TRBV27 with TRBJ1-2, with 9 bases identical to TRBD1. CDR3 length equals 13 residues. Germline CDR1 reads MNHEY; CDR2 reads SMNVEV (reference sequence). The J segment lost 5 bases and the V segment lost 8 bases, leaving 6 bases of the junction unmatched. The CDR3 region is CASGQGRRYGYTF. The CDR3 DNA follows: TGTGCCAGCGGACAGGGGAGACGGTATGGCTACACCTTC.

The rearrangement joins TRBV19 to TRBJ2-4; perhaps TRBD2 as D (6 bases). Germline assignment: CDR1 LNHDA and CDR2 SQIVND (reference sequence). Trimming cost V 2 bases and J 0 bases, with 14 bases left between them. CDR3 length equals 17 residues. CDR3 bases: TGTGCCAGTAGTATAAGAGAGCGGGCCCTAGCCAAAAACATTCAGTACTTC. Residues: CASSIRERALAKNIQYF. Filled out from reference TRBV19 and TRBJ2-4, the complete variable domain reads DGGITQSPKYLFRKEGQNVTLSCEQNLNHDAMYWYRQDPGQGLRLIYYSQIVNDFQKGDIAEGYSVSREKKESFPLTVTSAQKNPTAFYLCASSIRERALAKNIQYFGAGTRLSVL.

This clone was seen only once. CDR3 sequence reads: CASSRTGGAYEQYF. The CDR3 DNA reads TGTGCCAGCAGCCGGACAGGGGGTGCCTACGAGCAGTACTTC. The V and J genes are TRBV5-4 and TRBJ2-7; 10 nucleotides agree with TRBD1. The CDR3 spans 14 residues. From germline, CDR1 is SGHNT and CDR2 YYREEE (reference sequence). Germline trimming cut 4 bases from V and 2 bases from J; bases unmatched to any gene: 3.

V gene TRBV7-6 combines with J gene TRBJ1-1; 8 bases match TRBD1. The CDR3 covers 13 residues. Germline-derived CDR1 and CDR2 are SGHVS and FNYEAQ. With V trimmed by 5 bases and J by 11 bases, 10 bases remained unmatched. The CDR3 loop reads CASSPMDRASAFF. DNA of the CDR3: TGTGCCAGCAGCCCAATGGACAGGGCGAGTGCTTTCTTT.

The rearrangement uses TRBV6-5 and TRBJ2-1, with 8 bases matching TRBD1. In germline, CDR1 is MNHEY, CDR2 SVGAGI. This CDR3 comprises 16 residues. Trimming removed 2 bases from V and 5 bases from J; junction bases left unmatched: 8. The CDR3 bases are TGTGCCAGCAGTTACACTCGGGACAGGCTGAACAATGAGCAGTTCTTC. Its translation: CASSYTRDRLNNEQFF.

This clone was detected only once. The J gene is TRBJ1-5, the V gene TRBV5-1; TRBD1 matches at 7 bases. This CDR3 is built from 15 residues. The V segment lost 4 bases and the J segment 3 bases; nucleotides outside the gene matches: 7. Germline CDR1 SGHRS, CDR2 YFSETQ. The CDR3 DNA follows: TGCGCCAGCAGCCCCGGGACAGACACCAATCAGCCCCAGCATTTT. Translated, it gives CASSPGTDTNQPQHF.

CDR3 sequence (DNA): TGTGCCACCAGTGACAGGACAGGGGTCGTCGGCTACACCTTC. This sequence encodes CATSDRTGVVGYTF. This chain uses TRBV24-1 with TRBJ1-2, with 9 bases identical to TRBD1. The CDR3 runs to 14 residues. Germline trimming cut 4 bases from V and 8 bases from J; bases unmatched to any gene: 7. Germline V lookup: CDR1 KGHDR, CDR2 SFDVKD.

V usage is TRBV6-5 and J usage is TRBJ2-2; no clear D gene. CDR1 MNHEY and CDR2 SVGAGI come from the germline V gene. This CDR3 comprises 15 residues. Trimming removed 10 bases from V and 0 bases from J, with 15 bases in between. CDR3 sequence (DNA): TGTGCCACTACCTTGGTGGGCTCGAACACCGGGGAGCTGTTTTTT. Translation: CATTLVGSNTGELFF.

This clone was seen a single time. The V gene is TRBV7-6, the J gene TRBJ2-3; D is possibly TRBD2 (6 bases). In germline, CDR1 is SGHVS, CDR2 FNYEAQ. Trimming took off 1 base at V and 5 bases at J, with 13 bases between the two ends. The CDR3 totals 15 residues. CDR3 protein: CASSLEAGTRDTQYF. In DNA, the CDR3 is TGTGCCAGCAGCTTAGAGGCGGGGACCCGAGATACGCAGTATTTT.

The chain combines TRBV5-1 with TRBJ2-1; D is unresolved. Germline V gene sequence: CDR1 SGHRS, CDR2 YFSETQ. V shed 4 bases and J shed 7 bases, with 15 bases lying between them. There are 14 residues in the CDR3. The DNA for the CDR3 is TGCGCCAGCAGCCCCGATGTTTCTCGGAATGAGCAGTTCTTC. It specifies CASSPDVSRNEQFF.